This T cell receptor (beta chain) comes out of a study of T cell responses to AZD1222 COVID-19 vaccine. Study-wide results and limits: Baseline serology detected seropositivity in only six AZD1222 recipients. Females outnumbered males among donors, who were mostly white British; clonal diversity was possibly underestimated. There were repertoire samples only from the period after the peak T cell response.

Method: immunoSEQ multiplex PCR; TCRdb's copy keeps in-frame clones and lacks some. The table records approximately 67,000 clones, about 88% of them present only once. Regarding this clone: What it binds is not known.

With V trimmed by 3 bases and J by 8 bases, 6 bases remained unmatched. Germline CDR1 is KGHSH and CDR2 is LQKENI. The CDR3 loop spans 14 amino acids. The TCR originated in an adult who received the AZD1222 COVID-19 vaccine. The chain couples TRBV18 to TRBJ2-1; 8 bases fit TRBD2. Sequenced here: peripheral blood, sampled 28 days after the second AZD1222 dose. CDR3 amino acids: CASSPSSGGDEQFF. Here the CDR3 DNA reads TGTGCCAGCTCACCCTCCAGCGGGGGCGATGAGCAGTTCTTC.